Below, 3 T cell receptor beta chains from the same sample are listed, as sequenced in a study of blood T cell repertoires in COVID-19. Profiled with immunoSEQ multiplex PCR; TCRdb holds only in-frame clones, not every one. The repertoire includes under 45,000 clones, about 85% of them detected once, and 3% to 3.5% sits in the top ten. Sequencing was performed on peripheral blood. These receptors were taken from a man between 65 and 85 years old with COVID-19, enrolled during active disease.

The chain combines TRBV7-2 with TRBJ2-7; TRBD2 aligns across 11 bases. The ends lost 5 bases at V and 4 bases at J; junction bases unmatched: 7. In germline, CDR1 is SGHTA, CDR2 FQGNSA. This CDR3 is 15 amino acids long. The CDR3 region has the DNA TGTGCCAGCAGCCCCCAAGGGACTAGCGGATACGAGCAGTACTTC. Amino acids: CASSPQGTSGYEQYF.

This clone came up a few times. The CDR3 sequence: CASSWSSGSYEQYF. Here the CDR3 DNA reads TGCGCCAGCAGCTGGTCTAGCGGGAGCTACGAGCAGTACTTC. The rearrangement links TRBV4-3 to TRBJ2-7; 10 bases line up with TRBD2. Losses at the gene ends were 5 bases for V and 3 bases for J; bases not matched to a gene: 4. The CDR3 extends over 14 amino acids. Per the germline V gene, CDR1 is LGHNA and CDR2 is YSLEER.

Only a few counts were recorded for this clone. This chain joins TRBV20-1 and TRBJ2-3, with TRBD1 matching over 10 bases. V gave up 3 bases and J gave up 5 bases; unmatched junction bases: 8. From germline, CDR1 is DFQATT and CDR2 SNEGSKA (reference sequence). The CDR3 length is 15 residues. As DNA, the CDR3 is TGCAGTGCTAGTCTCCTAGGACAGGGGGTAGATACGCAGTATTTT. Translation: CSASLLGQGVDTQYF.